The 18 T cell receptor beta chains below come from one sample, sequenced in a study of OX40 agonist ivuxolimab in advanced cancers. Libraries were built with the immunoSEQ multiplex PCR assay. TCRdb took over this immuneACCESS table, retaining in-frame rearrangements with V and J assigned. Such tables are incomplete; in checked studies, under half of the missing clones stem from an unresolved V gene, and the remainder is unexplained. The sample table holds approximately 67,000 clones, of which about nine tenths were seen once. The top ten constitute 2.2% of the sample. The sequencing used CD4+ or CD8+ T cells sorted from blood, collected in a trial of the OX40 agonist ivuxolimab. These receptors came from an adult with an advanced solid tumor such as melanoma, head and neck, liver or kidney cancer.

The chain has TRBV7-6 and TRBJ1-6; no firm D call. CDR1 and CDR2 from the germline V gene are SGHVS and FNYEAQ. Trimming stripped 7 bases from V and 7 bases from J, with 23 bases between. The length of the CDR3 is 17 residues. Written as DNA, the CDR3 is TGTGCCAGCACCCTACTTAGTCGGGAGAGCGCGAATTCACCCCTCCACTTT. Its protein is CASTLLSRESANSPLHF.

This chain uses TRBV7-2 with TRBJ2-3; tentatively, D is TRBD1 (6 bases). The CDR3 covers 15 residues. CDR1 SGHTA and CDR2 FQGNSA come from the germline V gene. Trimming removed 2 bases at V and 2 bases at J, with 11 bases between. This CDR3 reads CASSLFGQLTDTQYF. CDR3 sequence (DNA): TGTGCCAGCAGCTTATTTGGACAGCTCACAGATACGCAGTATTTT.

CDR3 residues: CASSLGTSGSGYEQYF. The CDR3 region has the DNA TGCGCCAGCAGCTTGGGGACTAGCGGGAGCGGGTACGAGCAGTACTTC. The chain joins TRBV5-1 to TRBJ2-7; 13 nucleotides agree with TRBD2. From germline, CDR1 is SGHRS and CDR2 YFSETQ. The CDR3 has 16 residues. The V gene end was trimmed by 0 bases and the J gene end by 4 bases; junction bases not matched to a gene: 4.

The rearrangement links TRBV6-1 to TRBJ2-3, with 7 bases lining up with TRBD1. Germline assignment: CDR1 MNHNS and CDR2 SASEGT. Trimming took 2 bases from V and 5 from J; bases not matched to a gene: 10. This CDR3 is built from 16 residues. CDR3 loop: CASSERGDSLLDTQYF. The CDR3, as DNA: TGTGCCAGCAGTGAACGAGGGGACAGTCTATTAGATACGCAGTATTTT.

This rearrangement joins TRBV5-1 to TRBJ2-3, with a tentative D call TRBD1 (6 bases). In germline, CDR1 is SGHRS, CDR2 YFSETQ. Between the trimmed V and J ends, which lost 4 bases and 2 bases, there was a span of 17 bases. CDR3 length equals 16 residues. The CDR3 DNA reads TGCGCCAGCAGCGCCCTACTAGGGGGAGACACAGATACGCAGTATTTT. Protein product: CASSALLGGDTDTQYF. Full variable domain (remainder filled in from reference TRBV5-1 and TRBJ2-3): KAGVTQTPRYLIKTRGQQVTLSCSPISGHRSVSWYQQTPGQGLQFLFEYFSETQRNKGNFPGRFSGRQFSNSRSEMNVSTLELGDSALYLCASSALLGGDTDTQYFGPGTRLTVL.

This clone was recorded only once. V usage is TRBV18 and J usage is TRBJ1-5; no definite D call. V was clipped by 4 bases and J by 1 base, with 11 bases between them. This CDR3 comprises 15 residues. Germline assignment: CDR1 KGHSH and CDR2 LQKENI. The CDR3 region is CASSQGGNSNQPQHF. The DNA of the CDR3 is TGTGCCAGCTCACAGGGAGGGAACAGCAATCAGCCCCAGCATTTT. Combining the CDR3 with reference TRBV18 and TRBJ1-5 gives the whole variable domain NAGVMQNPRHLVRRRGQEARLRCSPMKGHSHVYWYRQLPEEGLKFMVYLQKENIIDESGMPKERFSAEFPKEGPSILRIQQVVRGDSAAYFCASSQGGNSNQPQHFGDGTRLSIL.

This chain joins TRBV4-1 and TRBJ1-1; D gene ambiguous. Germline CDR1 and CDR2: MGHRA and YSYEKL. CDR3 size: 13 residues. V was clipped by 1 base and J by 1 base, with 4 bases between them. The CDR3, as DNA: TGCGCCAGCAGCCAAGCCAGGAACACTGAAGCTTTCTTT. Translating it yields CASSQARNTEAFF.

The rearrangement joins TRBV10-2 to TRBJ2-1, with no clear D. The CDR3 has 13 residues. Trimming took 7 bases from V and 8 from J, leaving 15 bases between them. CDR1 and CDR2 (germline): WSHSY, SAAADI. The CDR3 coding sequence is TGCGCCAGCACCCCGGGCGTTGGCTATGAGCAGTTCTTC. It specifies CASTPGVGYEQFF.

This rearrangement joins TRBV10-2 to TRBJ2-7, with TRBD2 matching over 8 bases. The CDR3 has 14 residues. V lost 6 bases and J lost 0; bases outside the gene matches: 4. Germline CDR1 is WSHSY and CDR2 is SAAADI. CDR3 sequence (DNA): TGCGCCAGCAGCGTAGCGGGACCCTCCTACGAGCAGTACTTC. It specifies CASSVAGPSYEQYF.

V and J are TRBV5-5 and TRBJ2-5; TRBD2 matches 12 bases. CDR1 is SGHKS, CDR2 YYEKEE, per germline (reference sequence). V was clipped by 1 base and J by 5 bases; unmatched bases: 6. The CDR3 spans 16 residues. For the CDR3, the DNA is TGTGCCAGCAGCTTGTCCGATCTAGCGGGAGGGGAGACCCAGTACTTC. It codes for CASSLSDLAGGETQYF.

The rearrangement links TRBV30 to TRBJ2-7; D tentatively reads TRBD1 or TRBD2 (5 bases each). The CDR3 contains 11 residues. From germline, CDR1 is GTSNPN and CDR2 SVGIG (reference sequence). The V and J ends lost 5 bases and 0 bases respectively, with 5 bases between them. The CDR3 here is CAWGGSYEQYF. The DNA of the CDR3 is TGTGCCTGGGGGGGCTCCTACGAGCAGTACTTC.

The chain employs TRBV9 and TRBJ2-7, with 7 bases lining up with TRBD1. CDR1 is SGDLS and CDR2 is YYNGEE in the germline V gene. After removal of 0 bases from V and 2 bases from J, the junction contained 8 bases not matched to a gene. This CDR3 is built from 16 residues. CDR3 in DNA: TGTGCCAGCAGCGTAGGTGAGGGGGCATGGCCCTACGAGCAGTACTTC. It yields the protein CASSVGEGAWPYEQYF.

V is TRBV10-3 and J is TRBJ2-7; tentatively, D is TRBD1 (5 bases). Germline V gene sequence: CDR1 ENHRY, CDR2 SYGVKD. The CDR3 covers 14 residues. Trimming cost V 3 bases and J 2 bases, with 11 bases left between them. The CDR3 DNA reads TGTGCCATCAGTGACCATGACAGAACCTACGAGCAGTACTTC. It is translated as CAISDHDRTYEQYF.

V and J are TRBV7-9 and TRBJ2-1; no reliable D call. Trimming cost V 5 bases and J 2 bases, with 7 bases left between them. Germline CDR1 is SEHNR and CDR2 is FQNEAQ (reference sequence). This CDR3 comprises 13 residues. This CDR3 reads CASSPIAYNEQFF. CDR3 DNA sequence: TGTGCCAGCAGCCCGATAGCCTACAATGAGCAGTTCTTC.

This clone has a handful of counts. The rearrangement uses TRBV5-1 and TRBJ2-1; 10 nucleotides match TRBD2. Germline V gives CDR1 SGHRS, CDR2 YFSETQ. The CDR3 sequence is 20 residues long. V gave up 4 bases and J gave up 1 base; unmatched junction bases: 17. CDR3 nucleotide sequence: TGCGCCAGCAGCCTCATGTTCACTAGCGGGACTGTCGGGTCCTACAATGAGCAGTTCTTC. Amino acids: CASSLMFTSGTVGSYNEQFF.

CDR3 DNA sequence: TGTGCCTGGGAACAGGGAGGGAGTGGCTACACCTTC. This codes for CAWEQGGSGYTF. This chain connects TRBV30 to TRBJ1-2; a weak D match, TRBD1 (6 bases). CDR3 length: 12 residues. With 5 bases removed from V and 7 bases from J, the gap between germline ends came to 14 bases. Germline V gene sequence: CDR1 GTSNPN, CDR2 SVGIG (reference sequence).

The chain couples TRBV7-2 to TRBJ1-1; 7 bases fit TRBD1. The trim removed 5 bases at V and 1 base at J, leaving 4 bases unmatched. The CDR3 contains 14 residues. Per the germline V gene, CDR1 is SGHTA and CDR2 is FQGNSA. The CDR3 region is CASSPWTGNTEAFF. CDR3 nucleotides: TGTGCCAGCAGCCCCTGGACAGGGAACACTGAAGCTTTCTTT.

This clone came up once. V gene TRBV28 combines with J gene TRBJ1-5; TRBD1 matches 10 bases. The V gene's germline CDR1 is MDHEN and CDR2 SYDVKM. The CDR3 spans 17 residues. V was pared by 5 bases and J by 6 bases, with 13 bases of the junction left unmatched. CDR3 amino acids: CASSPGQGLLSFQPQHF. The CDR3 DNA reads TGTGCCAGCAGTCCGGGACAGGGGCTCTTGAGTTTTCAGCCCCAGCATTTT.